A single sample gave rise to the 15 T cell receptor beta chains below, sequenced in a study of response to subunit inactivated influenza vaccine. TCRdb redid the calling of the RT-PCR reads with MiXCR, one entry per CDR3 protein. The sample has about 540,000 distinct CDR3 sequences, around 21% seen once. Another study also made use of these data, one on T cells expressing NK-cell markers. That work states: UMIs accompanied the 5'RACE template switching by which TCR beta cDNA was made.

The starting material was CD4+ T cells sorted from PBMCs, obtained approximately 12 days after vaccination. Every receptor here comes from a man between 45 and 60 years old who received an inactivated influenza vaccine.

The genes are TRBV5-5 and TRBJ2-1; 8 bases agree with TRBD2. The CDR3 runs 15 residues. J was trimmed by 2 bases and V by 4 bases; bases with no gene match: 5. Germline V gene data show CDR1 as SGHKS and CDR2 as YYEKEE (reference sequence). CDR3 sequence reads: CASSLLAAAYNEQFF. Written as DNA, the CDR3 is TGTGCCAGCAGCCTACTAGCGGCTGCCTACAATGAGCAGTTCTTC.

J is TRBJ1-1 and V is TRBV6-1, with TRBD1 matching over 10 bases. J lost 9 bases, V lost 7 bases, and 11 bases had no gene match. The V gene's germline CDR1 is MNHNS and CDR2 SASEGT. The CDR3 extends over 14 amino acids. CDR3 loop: CASNLDRGRFKAFF. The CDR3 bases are TGTGCCAGCAACTTAGACAGGGGGCGTTTTAAAGCTTTCTTT.

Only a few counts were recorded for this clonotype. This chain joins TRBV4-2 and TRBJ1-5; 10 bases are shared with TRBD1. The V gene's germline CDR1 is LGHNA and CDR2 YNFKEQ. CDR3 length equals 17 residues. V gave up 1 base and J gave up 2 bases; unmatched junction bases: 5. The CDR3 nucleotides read TGTGCCAGCAGCCAAGTCCTCGGGACAGGGGGCAATCAGCCCCAGCATTTT. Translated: CASSQVLGTGGNQPQHF.

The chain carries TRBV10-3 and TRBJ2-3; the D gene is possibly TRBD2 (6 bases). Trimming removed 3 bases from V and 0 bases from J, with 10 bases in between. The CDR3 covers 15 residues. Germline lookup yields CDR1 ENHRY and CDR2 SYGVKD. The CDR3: CAISDTGTSTDTQYF. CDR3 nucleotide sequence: TGTGCCATCAGTGATACCGGGACTAGCACAGATACGCAGTATTTT.

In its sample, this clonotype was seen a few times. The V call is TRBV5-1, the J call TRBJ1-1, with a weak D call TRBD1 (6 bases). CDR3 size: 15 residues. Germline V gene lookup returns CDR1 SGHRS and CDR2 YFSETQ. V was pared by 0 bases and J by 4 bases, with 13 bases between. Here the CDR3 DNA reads TGCGCCAGCAGCTTGGGGGGGGCGCTTAGCACTGAAGCTTTCTTT. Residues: CASSLGGALSTEAFF.

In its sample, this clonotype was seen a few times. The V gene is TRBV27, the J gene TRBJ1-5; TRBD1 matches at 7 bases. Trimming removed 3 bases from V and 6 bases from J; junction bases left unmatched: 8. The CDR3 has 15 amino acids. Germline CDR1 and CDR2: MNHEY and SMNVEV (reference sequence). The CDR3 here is CASSFGSQGIQPQHF. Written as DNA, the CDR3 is TGTGCCAGCAGTTTTGGATCACAGGGGATTCAGCCCCAGCATTTT.

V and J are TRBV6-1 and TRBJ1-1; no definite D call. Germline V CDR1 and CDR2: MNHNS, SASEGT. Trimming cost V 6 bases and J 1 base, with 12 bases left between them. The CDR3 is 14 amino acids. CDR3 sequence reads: CASRLGHSNTEAFF. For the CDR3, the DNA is TGTGCCAGCAGGCTGGGCCATTCGAACACTGAAGCTTTCTTT.

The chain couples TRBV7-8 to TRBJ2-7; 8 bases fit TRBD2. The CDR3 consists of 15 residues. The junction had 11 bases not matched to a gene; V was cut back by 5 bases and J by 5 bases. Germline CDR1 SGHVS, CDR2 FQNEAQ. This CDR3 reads CASSQWTSYSHEQYF. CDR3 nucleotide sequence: TGTGCCAGCAGCCAGTGGACTAGCTATTCCCACGAGCAGTACTTC.

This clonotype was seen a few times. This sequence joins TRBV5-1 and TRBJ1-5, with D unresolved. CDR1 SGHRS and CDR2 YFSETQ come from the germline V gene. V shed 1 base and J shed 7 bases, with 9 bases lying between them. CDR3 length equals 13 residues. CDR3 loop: CASSLSSGQPQHF. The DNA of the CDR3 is TGCGCCAGCAGCTTGTCCTCGGGACAGCCCCAGCATTTT.

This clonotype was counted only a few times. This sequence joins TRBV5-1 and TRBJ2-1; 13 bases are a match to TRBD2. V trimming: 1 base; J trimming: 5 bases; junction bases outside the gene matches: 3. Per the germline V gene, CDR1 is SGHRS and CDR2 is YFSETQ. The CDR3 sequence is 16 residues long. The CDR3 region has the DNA TGCGCCAGCAGCTTGCCTGGACTAGCGGGAGACAATGAGCAGTTCTTC. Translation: CASSLPGLAGDNEQFF.

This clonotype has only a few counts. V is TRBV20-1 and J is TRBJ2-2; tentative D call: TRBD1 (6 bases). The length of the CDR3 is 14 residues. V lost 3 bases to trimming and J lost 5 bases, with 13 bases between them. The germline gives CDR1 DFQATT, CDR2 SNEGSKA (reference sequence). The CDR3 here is CSASRGGRTGELFF. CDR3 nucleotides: TGCAGTGCTAGCAGGGGCGGGCGGACCGGGGAGCTGTTTTTT.

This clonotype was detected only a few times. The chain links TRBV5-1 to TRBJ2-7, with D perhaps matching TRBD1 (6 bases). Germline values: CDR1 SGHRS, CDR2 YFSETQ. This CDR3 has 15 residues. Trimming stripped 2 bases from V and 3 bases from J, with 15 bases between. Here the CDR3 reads CASSLHPGQDYEQYF. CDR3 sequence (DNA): TGCGCCAGCAGCTTACATCCGGGACAAGACTACGAGCAGTACTTC.

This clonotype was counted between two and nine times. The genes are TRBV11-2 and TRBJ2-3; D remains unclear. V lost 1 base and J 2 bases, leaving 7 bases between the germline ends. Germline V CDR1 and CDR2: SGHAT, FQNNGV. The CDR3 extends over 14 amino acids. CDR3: CASSLVADTDTQYF. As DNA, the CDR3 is TGTGCCAGCAGCTTAGTTGCGGACACAGATACGCAGTATTTT.

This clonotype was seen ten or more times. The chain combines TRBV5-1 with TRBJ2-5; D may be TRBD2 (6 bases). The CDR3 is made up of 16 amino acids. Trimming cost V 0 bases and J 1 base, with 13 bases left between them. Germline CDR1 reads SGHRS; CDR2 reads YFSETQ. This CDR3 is CASSLVGGRTQETQYF. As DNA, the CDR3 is TGCGCCAGCAGCTTGGTGGGGGGACGAACCCAAGAGACCCAGTACTTC.

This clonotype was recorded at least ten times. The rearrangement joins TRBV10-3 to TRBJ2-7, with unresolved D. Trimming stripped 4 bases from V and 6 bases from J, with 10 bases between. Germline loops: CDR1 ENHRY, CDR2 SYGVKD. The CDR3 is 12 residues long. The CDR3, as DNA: TGTGCCATCAGTGCCCGTTCTACCGAGCAGTACTTC. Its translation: CAISARSTEQYF.